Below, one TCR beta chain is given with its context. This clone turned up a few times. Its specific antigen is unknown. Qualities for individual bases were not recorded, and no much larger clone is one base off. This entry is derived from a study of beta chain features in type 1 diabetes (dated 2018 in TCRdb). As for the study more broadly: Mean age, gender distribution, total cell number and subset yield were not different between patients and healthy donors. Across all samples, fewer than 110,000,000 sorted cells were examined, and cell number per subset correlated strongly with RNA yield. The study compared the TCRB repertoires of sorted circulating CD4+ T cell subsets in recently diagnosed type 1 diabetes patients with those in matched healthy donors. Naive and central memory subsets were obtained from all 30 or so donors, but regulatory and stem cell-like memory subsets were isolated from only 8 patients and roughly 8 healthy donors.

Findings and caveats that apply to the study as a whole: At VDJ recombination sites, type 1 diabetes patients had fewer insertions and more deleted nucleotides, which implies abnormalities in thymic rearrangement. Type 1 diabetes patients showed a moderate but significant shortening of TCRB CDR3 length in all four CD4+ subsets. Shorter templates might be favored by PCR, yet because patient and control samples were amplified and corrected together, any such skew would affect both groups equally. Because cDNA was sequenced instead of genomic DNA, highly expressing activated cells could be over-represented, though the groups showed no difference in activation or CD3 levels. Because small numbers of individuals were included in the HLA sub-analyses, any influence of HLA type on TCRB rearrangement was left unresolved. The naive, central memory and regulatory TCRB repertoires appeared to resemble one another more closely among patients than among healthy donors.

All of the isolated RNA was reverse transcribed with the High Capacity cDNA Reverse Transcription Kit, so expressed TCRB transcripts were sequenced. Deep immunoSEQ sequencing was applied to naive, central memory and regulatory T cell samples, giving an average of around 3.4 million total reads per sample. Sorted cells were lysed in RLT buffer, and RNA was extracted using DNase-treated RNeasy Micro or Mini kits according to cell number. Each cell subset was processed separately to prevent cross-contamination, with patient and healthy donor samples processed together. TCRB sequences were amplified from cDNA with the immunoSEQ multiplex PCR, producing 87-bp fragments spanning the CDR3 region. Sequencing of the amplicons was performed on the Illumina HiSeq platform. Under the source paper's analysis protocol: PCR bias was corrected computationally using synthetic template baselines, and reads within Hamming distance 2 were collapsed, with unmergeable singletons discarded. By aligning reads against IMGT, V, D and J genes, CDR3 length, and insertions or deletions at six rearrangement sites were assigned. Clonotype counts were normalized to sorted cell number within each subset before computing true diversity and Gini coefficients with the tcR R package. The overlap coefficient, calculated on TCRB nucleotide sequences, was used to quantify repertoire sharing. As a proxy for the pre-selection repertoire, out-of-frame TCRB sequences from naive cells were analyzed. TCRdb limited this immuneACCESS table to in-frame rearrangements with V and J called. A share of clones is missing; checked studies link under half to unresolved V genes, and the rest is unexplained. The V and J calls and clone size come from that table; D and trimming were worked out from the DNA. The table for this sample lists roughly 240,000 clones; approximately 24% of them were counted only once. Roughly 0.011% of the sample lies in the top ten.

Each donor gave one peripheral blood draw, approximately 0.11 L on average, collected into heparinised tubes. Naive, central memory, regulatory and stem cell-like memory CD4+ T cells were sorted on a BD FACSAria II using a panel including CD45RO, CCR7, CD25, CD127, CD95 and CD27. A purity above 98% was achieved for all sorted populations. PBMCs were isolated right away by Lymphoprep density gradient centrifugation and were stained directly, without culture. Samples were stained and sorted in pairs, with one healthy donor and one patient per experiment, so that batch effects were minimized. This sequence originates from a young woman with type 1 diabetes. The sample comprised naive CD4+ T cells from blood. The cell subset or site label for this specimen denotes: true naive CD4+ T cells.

The nucleotides are TGTGCCACCCGTCCCCTTGTCACAGGGGCTAACACCGGGGAGCTGTTTTTT. Its translation reads: CATRPLVTGANTGELFF. The receptor chain draws on TRBV27 and TRBJ2-2; 7 nucleotides in the junction match TRBD1. Clipping removes 10 bases from V and 2 bases from J, with 16 as the unmatched junction base count. CDR1 is given as MNHEY and CDR2 as SMNVEV, both from the germline V gene (reference sequence). The CDR3 spans 17 residues, from the cysteine through the phenylalanine. Only the CDR3 part of the read is kept: 51 bases, read in frame from the first base.